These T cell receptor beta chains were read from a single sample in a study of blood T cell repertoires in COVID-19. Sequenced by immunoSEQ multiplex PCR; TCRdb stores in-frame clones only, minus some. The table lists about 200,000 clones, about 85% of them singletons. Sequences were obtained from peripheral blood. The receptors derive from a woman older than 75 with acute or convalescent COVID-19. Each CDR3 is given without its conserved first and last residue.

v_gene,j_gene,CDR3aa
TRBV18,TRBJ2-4,ASSADSKNIQY
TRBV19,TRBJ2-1,ASSLRSQSYNEQF
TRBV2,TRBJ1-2,ASSPPTGKSGYT
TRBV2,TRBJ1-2,ASSPTGTEFGYT
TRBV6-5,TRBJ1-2,ASSRGQGIHGYT
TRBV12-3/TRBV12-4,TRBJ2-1,ASGSRAYNEQF
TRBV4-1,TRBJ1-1,ASSQDPGQGDVMNTEAF
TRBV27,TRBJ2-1,ASSLYRPRGAGVSNEQF
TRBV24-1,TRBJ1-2,ATSDPGQGDYGYT
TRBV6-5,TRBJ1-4,ASSFSGGWEKLF
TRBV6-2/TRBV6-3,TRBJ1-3,ASSKTGTGNTIY
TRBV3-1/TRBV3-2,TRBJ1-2,ASSQGTGASGYT